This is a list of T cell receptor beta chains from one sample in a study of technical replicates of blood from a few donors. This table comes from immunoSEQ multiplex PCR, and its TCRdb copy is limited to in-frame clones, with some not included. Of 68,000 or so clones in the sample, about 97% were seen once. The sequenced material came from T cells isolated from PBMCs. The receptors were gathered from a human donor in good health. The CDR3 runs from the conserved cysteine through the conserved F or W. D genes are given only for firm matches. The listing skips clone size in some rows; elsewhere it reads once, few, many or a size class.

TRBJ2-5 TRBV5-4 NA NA CASSSGEEKTQYF TGTGCCAGCAGCTCGGGTGAGGAAAAGACCCAGTACTTC
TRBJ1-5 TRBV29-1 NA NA CSVGWENQPQHF TGCAGCGTTGGGTGGGAGAATCAGCCCCAGCATTTT
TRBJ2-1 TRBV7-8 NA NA CASSLNADRKNEQFF TGTGCCAGCAGCTTAAATGCGGATAGAAAGAATGAGCAGTTCTTC
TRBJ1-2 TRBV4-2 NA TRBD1 CASSPSGTGLYGYTF TGTGCCAGCAGCCCGTCAGGGACAGGCCTCTATGGCTACACCTTC
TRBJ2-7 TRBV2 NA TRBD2 CASTEGLAGGFMEQYF TGTGCCAGCACCGAGGGACTAGCGGGAGGGTTCATGGAGCAGTACTTC
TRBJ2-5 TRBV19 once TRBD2 CASTGTSGEGAETQYF TGTGCCAGTACCGGGACTAGCGGGGAGGGCGCAGAGACCCAGTACTTC
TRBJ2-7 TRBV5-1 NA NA CASSLVQGSYEQYF TGCGCCAGCAGCTTGGTTCAGGGATCCTACGAGCAGTACTTC
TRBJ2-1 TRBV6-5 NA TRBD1 CASRPGQLNEQFF TGTGCCAGCAGACCGGGACAGCTAAATGAGCAGTTCTTC
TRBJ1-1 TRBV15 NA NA CATSRETMNTEAFF TGTGCCACCAGCAGAGAGACTATGAACACTGAAGCTTTCTTT
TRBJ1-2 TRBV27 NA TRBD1 CASRPFTGVGGYTF TGTGCCAGCAGGCCTTTCACAGGGGTAGGTGGCTACACCTTC
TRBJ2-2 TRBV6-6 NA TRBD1 CASLRGRGTGELFF TGTGCCAGCTTGCGCGGCAGGGGGACCGGGGAGCTGTTTTTT
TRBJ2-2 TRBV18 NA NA CATPRRAGRTGELFF TGTGCCACCCCTCGGAGGGCAGGGCGCACCGGGGAGCTGTTTTTT
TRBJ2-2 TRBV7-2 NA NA CASSPLGQGGAGELFF TGTGCCAGCAGCCCCCTCGGACAGGGAGGGGCCGGGGAGCTGTTTTTT
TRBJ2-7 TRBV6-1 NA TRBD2 CASSELLAGEVYEQYF TGTGCCAGCAGTGAACTACTAGCGGGAGAGGTCTACGAGCAGTACTTC
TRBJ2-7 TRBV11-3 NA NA CASSLGRGIVRTSYEQYF TGTGCCAGCAGCTTAGGTAGGGGGATTGTCCGAACTTCCTACGAGCAGTACTTC
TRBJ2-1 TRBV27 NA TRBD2 CASSLPLAAYNEQFF TGTGCCAGCAGTTTACCACTAGCGGCCTACAATGAGCAGTTCTTC
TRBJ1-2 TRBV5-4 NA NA CASSGTGSGWDGYTF TGTGCCAGCAGCGGAACAGGGTCCGGGTGGGATGGCTACACCTTC
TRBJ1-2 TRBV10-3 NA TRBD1 CAIGQGGSAQRDYTF TGTGCCATCGGACAGGGCGGGTCGGCCCAGCGAGACTACACCTTC
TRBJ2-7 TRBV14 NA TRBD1 CASSQEPGGFYEQYF TGTGCCAGCAGCCAAGAACCAGGGGGCTTCTACGAGCAGTACTTC
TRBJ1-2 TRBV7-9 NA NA CASSPTMSSYTF TGTGCCAGCAGCCCCACTATGAGTAGCTACACCTTC
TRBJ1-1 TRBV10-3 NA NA CAISDDRNTEAFF TGTGCCATCAGTGATGACAGGAACACTGAAGCTTTCTTT
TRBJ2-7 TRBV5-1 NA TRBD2 CASSLSRGLAGAEQYF TGCGCCAGCAGCTTAAGTCGGGGACTAGCGGGAGCGGAGCAGTACTTC
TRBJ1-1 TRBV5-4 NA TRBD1 CASSSGGEGNTEAFF TGTGCCAGCAGCTCAGGGGGTGAGGGGAACACTGAAGCTTTCTTT
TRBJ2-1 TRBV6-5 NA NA CASSYSGAGGRGEQFF TGTGCCAGCAGTTACTCAGGGGCGGGAGGCAGGGGGGAGCAGTTCTTC
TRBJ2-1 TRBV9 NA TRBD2 CASSVGAGTYNEQFF TGTGCCAGCAGCGTAGGAGCGGGGACCTACAATGAGCAGTTCTTC
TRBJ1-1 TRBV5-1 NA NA CASSFGLEAFF TGCGCCAGCAGCTTCGGTCTAGAAGCTTTCTTT
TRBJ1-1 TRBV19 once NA CASSTVNTEAFF TGTGCCAGTAGTACGGTTAACACTGAAGCTTTCTTT
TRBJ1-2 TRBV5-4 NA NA CASSSDRHGYTF TGTGCCAGCAGCTCCGACAGGCATGGCTACACCTTC
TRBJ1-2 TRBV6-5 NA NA CASSSGTSASGYTF TGTGCCAGCAGCTCCGGGACAAGCGCTAGTGGCTACACCTTC
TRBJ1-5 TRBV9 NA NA CASSVYGNQPQHF TGTGCCAGCAGCGTATATGGCAATCAGCCCCAGCATTTT
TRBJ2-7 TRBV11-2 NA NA CASSPPSDEQYF TGTGCCAGCAGCCCCCCTTCAGACGAGCAGTACTTC
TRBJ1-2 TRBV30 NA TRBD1 CAWNPPGQGAQGYTF TGTGCCTGGAACCCTCCGGGACAGGGGGCGCAAGGCTACACCTTC
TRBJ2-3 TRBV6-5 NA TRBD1 CASRRGQGRTDTQYF TGTGCCAGCAGAAGAGGACAGGGAAGGACAGATACGCAGTATTTT
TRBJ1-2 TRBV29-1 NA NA CSVEELTDYGYTF TGCAGCGTTGAGGAGCTGACAGACTATGGCTACACCTTC
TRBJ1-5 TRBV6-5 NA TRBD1 CASMRGGAGQPQHF TGTGCCAGCATGAGAGGGGGCGCCGGTCAGCCCCAGCATTTT
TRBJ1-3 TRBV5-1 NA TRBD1 CASSVDSGTGVGNTIYF TGCGCCAGCAGCGTAGACTCCGGGACAGGGGTTGGAAACACCATATATTTT
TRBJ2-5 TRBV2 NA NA CASSEGLGLRETQYF TGTGCCAGCAGTGAAGGGCTCGGGTTGAGGGAGACCCAGTACTTC
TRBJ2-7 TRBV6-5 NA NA CASSYRGSLMEQYF TGTGCCAGCAGTTACCGCGGGTCCCTAATGGAGCAGTACTTC
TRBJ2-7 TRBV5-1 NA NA CASSSTKNEQYF TGCGCCAGCAGCTCGACTAAGAACGAGCAGTACTTC
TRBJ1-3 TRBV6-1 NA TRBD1 CASWTGGNTIYF TGTGCCAGCTGGACAGGGGGAAACACCATATATTTT
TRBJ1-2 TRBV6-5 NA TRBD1 CASSYLETGQVNGYTF TGTGCCAGCAGTTACCTGGAGACAGGGCAAGTAAATGGCTACACCTTC
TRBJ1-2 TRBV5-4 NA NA CASSLAGINYGYTF TGTGCCAGCAGCTTGGCAGGTATAAACTATGGCTACACCTTC
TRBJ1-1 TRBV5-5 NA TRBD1 CASSLTGANTEAFF TGTGCCAGCAGCTTGACAGGGGCGAACACTGAAGCTTTCTTT
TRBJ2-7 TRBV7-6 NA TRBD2 CASSLLAGGPYEQYF TGTGCCAGCAGCTTACTAGCGGGAGGCCCCTACGAGCAGTACTTC